The following is a T cell receptor beta chain sequence with its context. The protocol was immunoSEQ multiplex PCR, while the TCRdb copy is restricted to in-frame clones and leaves out a portion. In the table there are 250,000 to 300,000 clones, 81% of which are singletons. The record originates from a study of blood T cell repertoires in COVID-19. CDR3 length: 15 residues. V was cut by 4 bases and J by 6 bases, with 18 bases left in between. Per germline, CDR1 SGHAT and CDR2 FQNNGV. The sample consisted of peripheral blood. The clonotype comes from a woman aged 55-69 years with active or convalescent COVID-19. This chain uses TRBV11-2 with TRBJ1-2; maybe TRBD1 (5 bases). CDR3 in amino acids: CASSSVQGGLHGYTF. The CDR3 nucleotides read TGTGCCAGCAGCTCCGTCCAGGGAGGGCTACATGGCTACACCTTC. Full variable domain (remainder filled in from reference TRBV11-2 and TRBJ1-2): EAGVAQSPRYKIIEKRQSVAFWCNPISGHATLYWYQQILGQGPKLLIQFQNNGVVDDSQLPKDRFSAERLKGVDSTLKIQPAKLEDSAVYLCASSSVQGGLHGYTFGSGTRLTVV.